Given below is one TCR beta chain in context. It was with unique molecular identifiers that the TCRbeta library was prepared. TCRdb called the PCR reads again in MiXCR, with one record for every CDR3 protein. Found here are hundreds of thousands of distinct CDR3 sequences, roughly 15% of them singletons; the top ten hold under 30%. This CDR3 is built from 13 residues. Germline-derived CDR1 and CDR2 are SGHRS and YFSETQ. Trimming took off 5 bases at V and 5 bases at J, with 13 bases between the two ends. The data originate from a study of T-cell reconstitution after alpha-beta-depleted transplantation in children.

Sequenced here: PBMCs, mostly from graft donor cells, sampled 360 days after TCRalphabeta/CD19-depleted stem cell transplant. The V gene is TRBV5-1, the J gene TRBJ2-5; D is perhaps TRBD1 (7 bases). The clonotype originates from a boy less than two years old who had a stem cell transplant for Wiskott-Aldrich syndrome, so the T cells may come from the graft donor. CDR3 nucleotides: TGCGCCAGCAGAGGAGGGGGCCTGGAGACCCAGTACTTC. Protein sequence: CASRGGGLETQYF.